A selection of T cell receptor beta chains follows, all from one sample in a study of cytomegalovirus exposure and HLA in healthy donors. Sequencing used immunoSEQ multiplex PCR; TCRdb keeps in-frame clones, though not all of them. The table has some 190,000 clones, roughly 76% seen once; the top ten hold over 2%. The sequenced material came from PBMCs. These receptors came from a woman younger than 45 in good health and CMV-seropositive. CDR3s include the opening cysteine and the closing phenylalanine or tryptophan. A D gene is named only where the DNA matches it firmly. Rows may omit the clone size; those that give it use once, few, many or a size class.

TRBD1	TRBJ2-7	TRBV5-1	-	CASSSYLGTDPYEQYF	TGCGCCAGCAGCTCTTACCTTGGGACAGACCCCTACGAGCAGTACTTC
TRBD2	TRBJ2-1	TRBV30	-	CAWTTSGREGLNEQFF	TGTGCCTGGACCACTAGCGGGAGAGAGGGGTTGAATGAGCAGTTCTTC
TRBD1	TRBJ2-7	TRBV27	-	CASSFQDRGRIEQYF	TGTGCCAGCAGTTTCCAAGACAGGGGTCGGATAGAGCAGTACTTC
TRBD2	TRBJ2-7	TRBV28	-	CASRLAGVYEQYF	TGTGCCAGCAGACTAGCGGGAGTCTACGAGCAGTACTTC
TRBD2	TRBJ2-3	TRBV7-9	-	CASSLGFSGDSPDTQYF	TGTGCCAGCAGCTTAGGGTTTAGCGGGGACTCTCCAGATACGCAGTATTTT
-	TRBJ2-1	TRBV28	-	CASWAAAGYFF	TGTGCCAGCTGGGCTGCGGCGGGATATTTCTTC
-	TRBJ1-1	TRBV4-2	few	CASSPGLEEDTEAFF	TGTGCCAGCAGCCCGGGTTTGGAGGAGGACACTGAAGCTTTCTTT
TRBD1	TRBJ2-3	TRBV29-1	few	CSVEGGTGGDTQYF	TGCAGCGTTGAGGGGGGGACAGGGGGAGATACGCAGTATTTT
TRBD2	TRBJ2-3	TRBV7-3	once	CASSFLLAGDTDTQYF	TGTGCCAGCAGCTTCTTACTAGCGGGAGACACAGATACGCAGTATTTT
-	TRBJ2-7	TRBV6-5	-	CASSYGGLGSYEQYF	TGTGCCAGCAGTTACGGGGGGTTGGGCTCCTACGAGCAGTACTTC
-	TRBJ1-5	TRBV7-6	-	CASSPFQGQPQHF	TGTGCCAGCAGCCCTTTTCAGGGTCAGCCCCAGCATTTT
TRBD1	TRBJ1-1	TRBV4-1	-	CASSQGRQGTNTEAFF	TGCGCCAGCAGCCAGGGTAGACAGGGGACGAACACTGAAGCTTTCTTT
-	TRBJ1-1	TRBV7-6	-	CASSQTGGAGTEAFF	TGTGCCAGCAGCCAAACTGGGGGGGCGGGCACTGAAGCTTTCTTT
TRBD1	TRBJ1-6	TRBV2	-	CASSDGGRGYNSPLHF	TGTGCCAGCAGTGACGGGGGCAGGGGGTACAATTCACCCCTCCACTTT
-	TRBJ1-4	TRBV18	-	CASSPDRRGSGEKLFF	TGTGCCAGCTCACCGGATCGTCGGGGGAGTGGTGAAAAACTGTTTTTT
-	TRBJ1-6	TRBV4-3	-	CASSQAPSSPLHF	TGCGCCAGCAGCCAAGCCCCTAGTTCACCCCTCCACTTT
TRBD2	TRBJ2-3	TRBV7-8	-	CASSPILSGGTDTQYF	TGTGCCAGCAGCCCGATACTTAGCGGGGGCACAGATACGCAGTATTTT
TRBD2	TRBJ2-7	TRBV28	-	CASSFRLARYEQYF	TGTGCCAGCAGTTTTAGACTAGCAAGATACGAGCAGTACTTC
TRBD1	TRBJ2-1	TRBV19	-	CASSKQGAWAEQFF	TGTGCCAGTAGTAAACAGGGGGCATGGGCTGAGCAGTTCTTC
TRBD1	TRBJ1-5	TRBV18	-	CASSLSGQDFYSNQPQHF	TGTGCCAGCTCATTATCGGGACAGGACTTTTATAGCAATCAGCCCCAGCATTTT
TRBD1	TRBJ2-7	TRBV5-6	-	CASSLGGRGSLEQYF	TGTGCCAGCAGCTTGGGAGGCAGGGGGTCGTTGGAGCAGTACTTC
TRBD1	TRBJ1-1	TRBV5-1	-	CASSRDRMNTEAFF	TGCGCCAGCAGCCGGGACAGGATGAACACTGAAGCTTTCTTT
-	TRBJ2-7	TRBV6-6	-	CASSSRGGNEQYF	TGTGCCAGCAGTTCGAGGGGCGGGAACGAGCAGTACTTC
-	TRBJ1-2	TRBV19	-	CASRDSGDGYTF	TGTGCCAGTAGGGACTCGGGTGATGGCTACACCTTC
TRBD2	TRBJ2-2	TRBV9	-	CASSVDGGWTGELFF	TGTGCCAGCAGCGTAGACGGGGGGTGGACCGGGGAGCTGTTTTTT
TRBD1	TRBJ1-3	TRBV2	-	CASSSTGIPGNTIYF	TGTGCCAGCAGTTCGACAGGGATCCCCGGAAACACCATATATTTT
-	TRBJ1-1	TRBV13	-	CASSPPTPSNTEAFF	TGTGCCAGCAGCCCACCGACACCCTCGAACACTGAAGCTTTCTTT
-	TRBJ2-3	TRBV6-1	-	CASSEAVGSSTDTQYF	TGTGCCAGCAGTGAAGCGGTGGGCAGCAGCACAGATACGCAGTATTTT
-	TRBJ1-1	TRBV30	few	CAWSVAGAITEAFF	TGTGCCTGGAGTGTAGCGGGGGCAATCACTGAAGCTTTCTTT
-	TRBJ1-1	TRBV13	few	CASSSVGGATEAFF	TGTGCCAGCAGCTCCGTGGGGGGGGCGACTGAAGCTTTCTTT
-	TRBJ2-7	TRBV5-1	-	CASSQDSYEQYF	TGCGCCAGCAGCCAGGACAGTTACGAGCAGTACTTC
-	TRBJ1-2	TRBV11-1	-	CASSFGGIYGYTF	TGTGCCAGCAGCTTCGGGGGTATCTATGGCTACACCTTC
-	TRBJ2-2	TRBV7-6	-	CASSGLRGVDTGELFF	TGTGCCAGCAGCGGGCTCAGGGGTGTCGACACCGGGGAGCTGTTTTTT
-	TRBJ2-7	TRBV29-1	-	CSGGDYHEQYF	TGCAGCGGGGGGGATTACCACGAGCAGTACTTC
TRBD1	TRBJ1-1	TRBV5-1	-	CASSLIQGGKAEAFF	TGCGCCAGCAGCTTGATCCAGGGGGGTAAGGCTGAAGCTTTCTTT
-	TRBJ2-7	TRBV15	-	CATSRVTGTYEQYF	TGTGCCACCAGCAGAGTTACAGGAACCTACGAGCAGTACTTC
TRBD2	TRBJ2-5	TRBV6-6	few	CASIPRGGIKTQYF	TGTGCCAGCATTCCACGGGGGGGCATTAAGACCCAGTACTTC
TRBD2	TRBJ2-3	TRBV9	-	CASALGLAGTDTQYF	TGTGCCAGCGCCCTCGGTCTAGCGGGAACAGATACGCAGTATTTT
-	TRBJ2-1	TRBV7-2	-	CASSLDSEQFF	TGTGCCAGCAGCTTAGACAGTGAGCAGTTCTTC
TRBD1	TRBJ1-2	TRBV10-3	-	CATQIDRASSGYTF	TGTGCCACCCAAATCGACAGGGCCTCTTCTGGCTACACCTTC
-	TRBJ2-7	TRBV10-1	-	CASGDQGGTTYEQYF	TGCGCCAGCGGGGACCAGGGCGGGACGACCTACGAGCAGTACTTC
-	TRBJ1-5	TRBV4-1	few	CASSQDPGVGQPQHF	TGCGCCAGCAGCCAAGATCCAGGGGTAGGTCAGCCCCAGCATTTT
-	TRBJ1-1	TRBV30	-	CAWGETEAFF	TGTGCCTGGGGGGAGACTGAAGCTTTCTTT
-	TRBJ1-6	TRBV2	-	CASSDGGRYNSPLHF	TGTGCCAGCAGTGATGGGGGCCGTTATAATTCCCCCCTCCACTTT
-	TRBJ2-3	TRBV5-8	-	CASISGTPYRTDTQYF	TGTGCCAGCATCTCCGGGACACCCTACCGGACAGATACGCAGTATTTT